Below, 20 T cell receptor beta chains from the same sample are listed, as sequenced in a study of PD-1 blockade in mismatch repair-deficient tumors. Method: immunoSEQ multiplex PCR; TCRdb's copy keeps in-frame clones and lacks some. The repertoire consists of 75,000 to 80,000 clones, with more than 80% occurring once and the leading ten covering approximately 5.1%. The sequenced sample was peripheral blood, obtained 44 weeks after starting pembrolizumab. Source of these receptors: an adult with mismatch repair-deficient cancer.

This clone is a singleton in its sample. V usage is TRBV7-2 and J usage is TRBJ1-1; D is possibly TRBD1 (6 bases). The CDR3 consists of 14 residues. CDR1 SGHTA and CDR2 FQGNSA come from the germline V gene. The V end lost 1 base, the J end lost 7 bases, and 13 bases lay between the germline ends. The chain's CDR3 is CASSLDGGAGEAFF. Here the CDR3 DNA reads TGTGCCAGCAGCTTAGATGGGGGGGCTGGTGAAGCTTTCTTT.

The CDR3 sequence is CASSFGKAAYGYTF. The CDR3 DNA reads as TGTGCCAGCAGTTTTGGGAAGGCAGCCTATGGCTACACCTTC. V usage is TRBV5-5 and J usage is TRBJ1-2; D is unclear. Germline V gene data show CDR1 as SGHKS and CDR2 as YYEKEE (reference sequence). The V gene lost 5 bases and the J gene lost 4 bases, with 15 bases spanning the gap. The CDR3 is made up of 14 amino acids.

This clone was found once. The gene calls are TRBV4-1 and TRBJ2-1; D tentatively reads TRBD1 or TRBD2 (5 bases each). The length of the CDR3 is 17 residues. Trimming shortened V by 0 bases and J by 8 bases, and 20 bases separated the two germline ends. The germline gives CDR1 MGHRA, CDR2 YSYEKL. As DNA, the CDR3 is TGCGCCAGCAGCCAAGAAATGAAAGGGGACCTTGGGCATGAGCAGTTCTTC. Translating it yields CASSQEMKGDLGHEQFF.

The rearrangement joins TRBV11-2 to TRBJ1-1; 7 positions match TRBD1. The germline gives CDR1 SGHAT, CDR2 FQNNGV. V lost 5 bases, J lost 8 bases, and 14 bases stayed unmatched. The length of the CDR3 is 15 residues. The CDR3 protein is CASSADRIRTGEAFF. CDR3 DNA sequence: TGTGCCAGCAGCGCGGACCGAATTAGGACAGGAGAAGCTTTCTTT. The full variable domain, its missing parts supplied by reference TRBV11-2 and TRBJ1-1, is EAGVAQSPRYKIIEKRQSVAFWCNPISGHATLYWYQQILGQGPKLLIQFQNNGVVDDSQLPKDRFSAERLKGVDSTLKIQPAKLEDSAVYLCASSADRIRTGEAFFGQGTRLTVV.

In DNA form, the CDR3 reads TGTGCCAGCAGCCTGGCTGGACTAGCGGGTGAGCAGTTCTTC. This encodes CASSLAGLAGEQFF. This rearrangement joins TRBV7-2 to TRBJ2-1; TRBD2 aligns across 11 bases. Losses at the gene ends were 5 bases for V and 9 bases for J; bases not matched to a gene: 6. Germline values: CDR1 SGHTA, CDR2 FQGNSA. The CDR3 covers 14 residues.

This clone showed up just once. This chain links TRBV27 with TRBJ2-1; TRBD2 matches 11 bases. Trimming took 5 bases from V and 4 from J; bases not matched to a gene: 13. In germline, CDR1 is MNHEY, CDR2 SMNVEV (reference sequence). The CDR3 covers 18 residues. CDR3 loop: CASSAGLAALGDYNEQFF. CDR3 coding DNA: TGTGCCAGCAGTGCGGGACTAGCGGCCCTGGGGGATTACAATGAGCAGTTCTTC.

CDR3 in amino acids: CASSLGTGNTIYF. The DNA of the CDR3 is TGTGCCAGCAGCTTGGGGACTGGAAACACCATATATTTT. The chain is built from TRBV7-2 and TRBJ1-3, with no clear D. The V end lost 3 bases, the J end lost 2 bases, and 5 bases lay between the germline ends. Germline V gene data show CDR1 as SGHTA and CDR2 as FQGNSA. The CDR3 consists of 13 residues. The variable domain in full, with the rest retrieved from reference TRBV7-2 and TRBJ1-3, is GAGVSQSPSNKVTEKGKDVELRCDPISGHTALYWYRQSLGQGLEFLIYFQGNSAPDKSGLPSDRFSAERTGGSVSTLTIQRTQQEDSAVYLCASSLGTGNTIYFGEGSWLTVV.

The gene calls are TRBV5-6 and TRBJ2-7, with 7 bases identical to TRBD2. With 4 bases clipped from V and 5 bases from J, the junction kept 12 bases outside the gene matches. The CDR3 loop spans 15 amino acids. In germline, CDR1 is SGHDT, CDR2 YYEEEE. The CDR3 sequence: CASSREREVSNEQYF. The CDR3 DNA reads TGTGCCAGCAGCAGGGAGCGGGAAGTTTCCAACGAGCAGTACTTC.

The V call is TRBV7-2, the J call TRBJ2-1; 7 bases line up with TRBD2. The CDR3 extends over 15 amino acids. The ends lost 1 base at V and 7 bases at J; junction bases unmatched: 7. Germline CDR1 and CDR2: SGHTA and FQGNSA. The CDR3 region is CASSLGLAGGNEQFF. The CDR3 nucleotides are TGTGCCAGCAGCTTAGGGTTAGCGGGCGGTAATGAGCAGTTCTTC.

The chain employs TRBV7-9 and TRBJ1-1; no clear D gene. CDR1 and CDR2 from the germline V gene are SEHNR and FQNEAQ (reference sequence). The CDR3 spans 13 residues. The V gene lost 5 bases and the J gene lost 1 base, with 8 bases spanning the gap. The CDR3 spells CASSPFPNTEAFF. For the CDR3, the DNA is TGTGCCAGCAGCCCTTTTCCGAACACTGAAGCTTTCTTT.

This chain uses TRBV19 with TRBJ1-2; no definite D call. Trimming removed 6 bases at V and 8 bases at J, with 16 bases between. The CDR3 is 13 residues long. CDR1 is LNHDA, CDR2 SQIVND, per germline (reference sequence). As DNA, the CDR3 is TGTGCCAGTAGAAGTAACGCCCGAAGGGGCTACACCTTC. Encoded protein: CASRSNARRGYTF. Together with reference TRBV19 and TRBJ1-2, the CDR3 gives the full variable domain: DGGITQSPKYLFRKEGQNVTLSCEQNLNHDAMYWYRQDPGQGLRLIYYSQIVNDFQKGDIAEGYSVSREKKESFPLTVTSAQKNPTAFYLCASRSNARRGYTFGSGTRLTVV.

The chain is built from TRBV5-4 and TRBJ2-6; 10 positions match TRBD1. Trimming took 4 bases from V and 1 from J; bases not matched to a gene: 8. Per the germline V gene, CDR1 is SGHNT and CDR2 is YYREEE (reference sequence). This CDR3 has 18 residues. CDR3 loop: CASSPRQGARSGANVLTF. CDR3 in DNA: TGTGCCAGCAGCCCCCGACAGGGGGCCCGTTCTGGGGCCAACGTCCTGACTTTC.

The chain uses TRBV9 and TRBJ1-5; 7 nucleotides line up with TRBD1. The CDR3 is 15 residues long. J lost 0 bases, V lost 3 bases, and 3 bases had no gene match. Per germline, CDR1 SGDLS and CDR2 YYNGEE. The CDR3, as DNA: TGTGCCAGCAGCGCGGGGACAGATAGCAATCAGCCCCAGCATTTT. Translated: CASSAGTDSNQPQHF.

V usage is TRBV15 and J usage is TRBJ2-4; 8 nucleotides match TRBD2. V lost 3 bases to trimming and J lost 2 bases; unmatched junction nucleotides: 12. This CDR3 region has 18 residues. Germline V gene data show CDR1 as LNHNV and CDR2 as YYDKDF (reference sequence). CDR3 sequence reads: CATSSLSGGTLPKNIQYF. As DNA, the CDR3 is TGTGCCACCAGCAGTCTCTCGGGGGGGACCCTGCCCAAAAACATTCAGTACTTC.

CDR3 sequence: CASSVDLDPGSEQYF. For the CDR3, the DNA is TGTGCCAGCAGCGTAGACCTCGACCCAGGGAGCGAGCAGTACTTC. The chain couples TRBV9 to TRBJ2-7; D tentatively fits TRBD1 or TRBD2 (5 bases each). Germline V CDR1 and CDR2: SGDLS, YYNGEE. The CDR3 extends over 15 amino acids. V was trimmed by 0 bases and J by 6 bases, leaving 16 bases between them.

The chain recombines TRBV9 with TRBJ2-7; TRBD2 agrees at 11 bases. The CDR3 totals 14 residues. The germline V gene has CDR1 SGDLS and CDR2 YYNGEE. V shed 0 bases, J shed 5 bases, and the junction held 1 base outside the gene matches. The CDR3 nucleotides read TGTGCCAGCAGCGTAGGACTAGCGGGAAACGAGCAGTACTTC. It is translated as CASSVGLAGNEQYF. Full variable domain (missing parts from reference TRBV9 and TRBJ2-7): DSGVTQTPKHLITATGQRVTLRCSPRSGDLSVYWYQQSLDQGLQFLIQYYNGEERAKGNILERFSAQQFPDLHSELNLSSLELGDSALYFCASSVGLAGNEQYFGPGTRLTVT.

CDR3 loop: CASSLVPGRYEQYF. The CDR3 DNA follows: TGTGCCAGCAGCTTAGTTCCAGGGCGATACGAGCAGTACTTC. The chain combines TRBV7-8 with TRBJ2-5; tentative D call: TRBD1 (5 bases). Near its end, the DNA agrees better with TRBJ2-7, so the J call may be wrong. Germline assignment: CDR1 SGHVS and CDR2 FQNEAQ. This CDR3 contains 14 residues.

The chain combines TRBV25-1 with TRBJ2-1, with D maybe TRBD1 (5 bases). The CDR3 totals 14 residues. The germline V gene encodes CDR1 MGHDK and CDR2 SYGVNS. The V and J ends lost 3 bases and 6 bases respectively, with 12 bases between them. This CDR3 is CASSDRGARNEQFF. For the CDR3, the DNA is TGTGCCAGCAGTGATAGGGGTGCCCGCAATGAGCAGTTCTTC.

The rearrangement uses TRBV5-6 and TRBJ2-1; D unresolved. V lost 4 bases and J lost 3, with 11 bases in between. The germline CDR1 and CDR2 sequences are SGHDT and YYEEEE. The CDR3 is made up of 14 amino acids. The CDR3 loop reads CASSAGVIYNEQFF. The CDR3 DNA is TGTGCCAGCAGCGCAGGTGTAATCTACAATGAGCAGTTCTTC.

The CDR3 nucleotides are TGTGCCAGTAGTATTGCCAGGGGGCGGGATGAAGCTTTCTTT. This sequence encodes CASSIARGRDEAFF. The chain links TRBV19 to TRBJ1-1; TRBD1 agrees at 8 bases. The CDR3 is made up of 14 amino acids. The germline V gene encodes CDR1 LNHDA and CDR2 SQIVND (reference sequence). Unmatched junction bases numbered 7, after V lost 3 bases and J lost 7 bases.